The clone carrying this T cell receptor (beta chain) was observed a few times. Antigen unknown. This specimen belongs to a study of cytomegalovirus exposure and HLA in healthy donors. Study as a whole: Most donors, more than 80% of roughly 400 genotyped, fell in the Caucasian-associated ancestry cluster. Study observations and caveats: Presence/absence results assume similar sequencing depth per donor, which may not hold.

Germline CDR1 reads SGHTA; CDR2 reads FQGTGA. This CDR3 region has 15 residues. The V gene lost 5 bases and the J gene lost 4 bases, with 17 bases spanning the gap. PCR involved 60 Vbeta and 13 Jbeta primers. Only in-frame clones appear in the TCRdb table, and some are missing; sequencing was by immunoSEQ multiplex PCR. Among over 100,000 clones listed, less than 85% were seen once. The sequencing sample was made of PBMCs. The V gene is TRBV7-3, the J gene TRBJ1-1, with D possibly TRBD1 on 5 matching bases. The sequence came from a man between 35 and 55 years old in good health and CMV-seronegative. The DNA for the CDR3 is TGTGCCAGCAGCCTCAACGGGGGTGAAGGCACTGAAGCTTTCTTT. Its protein is CASSLNGGEGTEAFF.